Presented here are 22 T cell receptor beta chains from one specimen sequenced in a study of blood T cell repertoires in COVID-19. TCRdb keeps only in-frame clones here, not all; method: immunoSEQ multiplex PCR. The sample consists of more than 65,000 clones, around 90% of them appearing once. Specimen: peripheral blood. These receptors all stem from an elderly woman with active or convalescent COVID-19.

The chain recombines TRBV18 with TRBJ1-1; D possibly corresponds to TRBD1 (6 bases). Germline CDR1 KGHSH, CDR2 LQKENI. There are 13 residues in the CDR3. Trimming pared 6 bases from V and 1 base from J, leaving 9 bases between. As DNA, the CDR3 is TGTGCCAGCTCTCCGACAGGGAACACTGAAGCTTTCTTT. It encodes CASSPTGNTEAFF.

This chain joins TRBV6-6 and TRBJ1-2; no definite D call. V lost 0 bases to trimming and J lost 5 bases, with 4 bases between them. This CDR3 comprises 12 residues. CDR1 MNHNY and CDR2 SVGAGI come from the germline V gene (reference sequence). The CDR3 is CASSYSEYGYTF. The CDR3 coding sequence is TGTGCCAGCAGTTACTCGGAGTATGGCTACACCTTC.

The CDR3 coding sequence is TGTGCCAGTAGTATAGTTCGGACAGCAAATCAGCCCCAGCATTTT. It specifies CASSIVRTANQPQHF. The chain employs TRBV19 and TRBJ1-5, with D tentatively TRBD1 (6 bases). V was cut by 1 base and J by 4 bases, with 11 bases left in between. This CDR3 has 15 residues. Germline values: CDR1 LNHDA, CDR2 SQIVND (reference sequence).

The chain has TRBV7-2 and TRBJ2-7; TRBD2 agrees at 9 bases. Germline trimming cut 2 bases from V and 2 bases from J; bases unmatched to any gene: 1. The CDR3 runs 14 residues. Germline CDR1 and CDR2: SGHTA and FQGNSA. The CDR3 DNA reads as TGTGCCAGCAGCTTAAGACTAGCGGCCTACGAGCAGTACTTC. Its protein is CASSLRLAAYEQYF.

This sequence joins TRBV4-1 and TRBJ2-5, with D possibly being TRBD1 (6 bases). Germline loops: CDR1 MGHRA, CDR2 YSYEKL. The CDR3 covers 17 residues. Trimming took off 1 base at V and 3 bases at J, with 18 bases between the two ends. CDR3 protein: CASSQVAPDRLKETQYF. The DNA of the CDR3 is TGCGCCAGCAGCCAAGTCGCGCCCGACAGGCTGAAAGAGACCCAGTACTTC.

The chain has TRBV28 and TRBJ1-2, with 8 positions matching TRBD1. After removal of 6 bases from V and 8 bases from J, the junction contained 8 bases not matched to a gene. CDR3 length: 13 amino acids. Germline V CDR1 and CDR2: MDHEN, SYDVKM. As DNA, the CDR3 is TGTGCCAGCAGCCTAACAGGGGGTTACGGCTACACCTTC. Residues: CASSLTGGYGYTF.

This chain uses TRBV15 with TRBJ2-3; 10 positions match TRBD2. V shed 1 base and J 1 base; nucleotides not matched to a gene: 5. The germline V gene has CDR1 LNHNV and CDR2 YYDKDF (reference sequence). The CDR3 runs 17 residues. DNA of the CDR3: TGTGCCACCAGCAGAGGGGGCCTAGCGGGAGGCACAGATACGCAGTATTTT. Its protein is CATSRGGLAGGTDTQYF.

The chain joins TRBV7-2 to TRBJ2-2; 7 bases map to TRBD2. V was clipped by 8 bases and J by 4 bases; unmatched bases: 7. The germline V gene encodes CDR1 SGHTA and CDR2 FQGNSA. The CDR3 totals 14 residues. This chain's CDR3 is CASQVTGGTGELFF. For the CDR3, the DNA is TGTGCCAGCCAGGTGACGGGAGGCACCGGGGAGCTGTTTTTT.

V and J are TRBV10-3 and TRBJ2-5; 7 bases map to TRBD1. The germline CDR1 and CDR2 sequences are ENHRY and SYGVKD. The CDR3 contains 11 residues. V lost 8 bases, J lost 5 bases, and 2 bases stayed unmatched. CDR3 loop: CAIGQEETQYF. The CDR3 nucleotides read TGTGCCATCGGACAGGAGGAGACCCAGTACTTC.

This clone was recorded only once. The gene calls are TRBV19 and TRBJ1-5; D perhaps matches TRBD1 (6 bases). V was clipped by 7 bases and J by 2 bases, with 21 bases between them. The CDR3 sequence is 17 residues long. Germline CDR1 is LNHDA and CDR2 is SQIVND (reference sequence). This chain's CDR3 is CASTTFLGAVGNQPQHF. The CDR3 bases are TGTGCCAGTACCACGTTTTTGGGGGCCGTGGGCAATCAGCCCCAGCATTTT.

In its sample, this clone was seen once. This chain uses TRBV4-1 with TRBJ2-3, with TRBD1 matching over 8 bases. Germline CDR1 is MGHRA and CDR2 is YSYEKL. The CDR3 runs to 18 residues. The V and J ends lost 4 bases and 1 base, in that order; junction bases with no gene match: 13. CDR3: CASSPERLGQGGTDTQYF. Here the CDR3 DNA reads TGCGCCAGCAGCCCCGAACGCCTAGGACAGGGCGGCACAGATACGCAGTATTTT.

This chain connects TRBV5-6 to TRBJ1-6; TRBD1 aligns across 7 bases. V trimming: 0 bases; J trimming: 14 bases; junction bases outside the gene matches: 8. CDR3 length: 14 amino acids. The germline V gene encodes CDR1 SGHDT and CDR2 YYEEEE. The CDR3 loop is CASSLAGGTDTLHF. For the CDR3, the DNA is TGTGCCAGCAGCTTGGCAGGGGGGACCGACACCCTCCACTTT.

This clone was recorded only once. The chain is built from TRBV18 and TRBJ1-1, with a weak D call TRBD1 (6 bases). Germline CDR1 and CDR2: KGHSH and LQKENI. The CDR3 covers 13 residues. Trimming removed 6 bases at V and 3 bases at J, with 11 bases between. In nucleotides, the CDR3 is TGTGCCAGCTCCCGGAGACAGGACACTGAAGCTTTCTTT. Its protein is CASSRRQDTEAFF.

This rearrangement joins TRBV12-3 or TRBV12-4 to TRBJ2-1; no clear D. Trimming shortened V by 4 bases and J by 4 bases, and 8 bases separated the two germline ends. The CDR3 spans 13 residues. As DNA, the CDR3 is TGTGCCAGCAGTTCCCAGAATTACAATGAGCAGTTCTTC. Its translation is CASSSQNYNEQFF.

This chain uses TRBV6-5 with TRBJ2-1; TRBD2 matches at 8 bases. The V segment lost 6 bases and the J segment 8 bases; nucleotides outside the gene matches: 12. The CDR3 extends over 15 amino acids. The V gene's germline CDR1 is MNHEY and CDR2 SVGAGI. CDR3 amino acids: CASRKRESGTDEQFF. CDR3 DNA: TGTGCCAGCAGGAAGCGGGAGTCTGGTACAGATGAGCAGTTCTTC.

J is TRBJ1-1 and V is TRBV9; weak D call: TRBD1 (5 bases). CDR1 and CDR2 from the germline V gene are SGDLS and YYNGEE. Trimming pared 0 bases from V and 5 bases from J, leaving 14 bases between. The CDR3 is 15 residues long. The DNA of the CDR3 is TGTGCCAGCAGCGTAGAGGGAGGGGCAGGGACTGAAGCTTTCTTT. Translated, it gives CASSVEGGAGTEAFF.

The V and J genes are TRBV7-2 and TRBJ2-3; 8 nucleotides line up with TRBD2. The CDR3 extends over 15 amino acids. V was pared by 3 bases and J by 8 bases, with 10 bases of the junction left unmatched. CDR1 SGHTA and CDR2 FQGNSA come from the germline V gene. CDR3 nucleotide sequence: TGTGCCAGCAGCTTTTTAGGGAGCGGGGGAGTTACGCAGTATTTT. This gives the protein CASSFLGSGGVTQYF.

The chain uses TRBV30 and TRBJ1-5; D not resolved. The CDR3 extends over 14 amino acids. Germline V gene data show CDR1 as GTSNPN and CDR2 as SVGIG (reference sequence). V was trimmed by 0 bases and J by 3 bases, leaving 9 bases between them. Here the CDR3 reads CAWSVEDSNQPQHF. For the CDR3, the DNA is TGTGCCTGGAGTGTGGAGGATTCCAATCAGCCCCAGCATTTT.

This clone came up a few times. The gene calls are TRBV19 and TRBJ1-1; TRBD1 matches at 7 bases. From germline, CDR1 is LNHDA and CDR2 SQIVND (reference sequence). CDR3 length: 19 residues. The trim removed 0 bases at V and 0 bases at J, leaving 13 bases unmatched. The CDR3 DNA sequence: TGTGCCAGTAGTATAGACCCCCGAAGGGCAGGGGGAATGAACACTGAAGCTTTCTTT. Its protein is CASSIDPRRAGGMNTEAFF.

V is TRBV18 and J is TRBJ1-2; D is perhaps TRBD1 (5 bases). The CDR3 contains 15 residues. Germline V gene data show CDR1 as KGHSH and CDR2 as LQKENI. V was trimmed by 2 bases and J by 0 bases, leaving 10 bases between them. The CDR3 loop reads CASSPGAGPNYGYTF. The DNA for the CDR3 is TGTGCCAGCTCACCAGGCGCAGGGCCTAACTATGGCTACACCTTC. Looking up the rest from reference TRBV18 and TRBJ1-2 gives the full variable domain: NAGVMQNPRHLVRRRGQEARLRCSPMKGHSHVYWYRQLPEEGLKFMVYLQKENIIDESGMPKERFSAEFPKEGPSILRIQQVVRGDSAAYFCASSPGAGPNYGYTFGSGTRLTVV.

V is TRBV18 and J is TRBJ1-2; no reliable D call. Looked up from germline, CDR1 is KGHSH and CDR2 is LQKENI. V was shortened by 3 bases and J by 13 bases, with 15 bases between the two germline ends. CDR3 length: 12 residues. CDR3 bases: TGTGCCAGCTCACCCGCGACTGCGTGGAGCACCTTC. Translating gives CASSPATAWSTF.

This clone was detected once. The rearrangement links TRBV2 to TRBJ1-2; D unresolved. This CDR3 is 11 amino acids long. Trimming removed 8 bases from V and 4 bases from J, with 8 bases in between. Per the germline V gene, CDR1 is SNHLY and CDR2 is FYNNEI. DNA for the CDR3: TGTGCCAGCTGGGCCATCTATGGCTACACCTTC. Protein product: CASWAIYGYTF. Supplemented by reference TRBV2 and TRBJ1-2, the full variable domain reads EPEVTQTPSHQVTQMGQEVILRCVPISNHLYFYWYRQILGQKVEFLVSFYNNEISEKSEIFDDQFSVERPDGSNFTLKIRSTKLEDSAMYFCASWAIYGYTFGSGTRLTVV.